Each of the 30 T cell receptor beta chains below was sequenced from the same sample in a study of blood T cell repertoires in COVID-19. Clones were read by immunoSEQ multiplex PCR, and TCRdb kept only the in-frame ones, dropping some. The sample contains 50,000 or so clones, around 90% of which appear only once. The sample comprised peripheral blood. The receptor set was obtained from a human donor in a cohort sampled during active COVID-19.

V and J are TRBV5-1 and TRBJ1-1; TRBD1 might be the D (6 bases). The germline gives CDR1 SGHRS, CDR2 YFSETQ. The CDR3 covers 15 residues. Deletions cut 2 bases from V and 0 bases from J, with 11 bases between. The chain's CDR3 is CASSFSTGMNTEAFF. The CDR3 DNA reads TGCGCCAGCAGCTTTTCTACAGGGATGAACACTGAAGCTTTCTTT.

The genes are TRBV5-1 and TRBJ2-1; maybe TRBD1 (5 bases). Germline V gene sequence: CDR1 SGHRS, CDR2 YFSETQ. V dropped 0 bases and J dropped 9 bases, with 10 bases sitting between them. The length of the CDR3 is 13 residues. The chain's CDR3 is CASSLEGVGEQFF. The CDR3 DNA sequence: TGCGCCAGCAGCTTGGAAGGGGTTGGTGAGCAGTTCTTC.

The chain joins TRBV10-3 to TRBJ2-1; 7 nucleotides line up with TRBD2. The germline V gene encodes CDR1 ENHRY and CDR2 SYGVKD. The CDR3 covers 14 residues. V was clipped by 3 bases and J by 6 bases; unmatched bases: 5. CDR3 in amino acids: CAISDHSGGNEQFF. The DNA of the CDR3 is TGTGCCATCAGTGATCACTCGGGGGGCAATGAGCAGTTCTTC.

The rearrangement uses TRBV29-1 and TRBJ2-3; either TRBD1 or TRBD2 may fit D (6 bases each). The CDR3 totals 15 residues. V was trimmed by 7 bases and J by 0 bases, leaving 17 bases between them. CDR1 and CDR2 (germline): SQVTM, ANQGSEA. The CDR3 nucleotides are TGCAGCGCGGAGGGACACCAAACGAGCACAGATACGCAGTATTTT. It codes for CSAEGHQTSTDTQYF.

This chain uses TRBV6-2 or TRBV6-3 with TRBJ2-7; 8 bases match TRBD2. With V trimmed by 6 bases and J by 0 bases, 7 bases remained unmatched. The CDR3 loop spans 15 amino acids. Germline CDR1 is MNHEY and CDR2 is SVGEGT. In DNA, the CDR3 is TGTGCCAGCAGCAAATTAGCGGGAAGCTCCTACGAGCAGTACGTC. Translated, it gives CASSKLAGSSYEQYV.

The chain links TRBV19 to TRBJ2-1; 10 bases fit TRBD2. Trimming took 4 bases from V and 6 from J; bases not matched to a gene: 9. The CDR3 is made up of 16 amino acids. Looked up from germline, CDR1 is LNHDA and CDR2 is SQIVND (reference sequence). The CDR3 region is CASSRASGGDLNEQFF. As DNA, the CDR3 is TGTGCCAGTAGTAGGGCTAGCGGGGGTGACCTCAATGAGCAGTTCTTC.

The chain is built from TRBV7-7 and TRBJ2-1; 7 bases match TRBD1. The junction had 4 bases not matched to a gene; V was cut back by 2 bases and J by 0 bases. This CDR3 is built from 16 residues. Germline-derived CDR1 and CDR2 are SSHAT and FNYEAQ (reference sequence). CDR3 sequence: CASSLTGVSSYNEQFF. CDR3 DNA: TGTGCCAGCAGCTTAACAGGGGTTAGCTCCTACAATGAGCAGTTCTTC.

V usage is TRBV5-4 and J usage is TRBJ2-1, with 9 bases identical to TRBD2. Germline CDR1 is SGHNT and CDR2 is YYREEE (reference sequence). Trimming removed 0 bases from V and 7 bases from J; junction bases left unmatched: 5. This CDR3 has 15 residues. Here the CDR3 reads CASSLDSSGKNEQFF. In nucleotides, the CDR3 is TGTGCCAGCAGCTTGGATTCTAGCGGGAAGAATGAGCAGTTCTTC.

This clone was recorded once. V and J are TRBV7-2 and TRBJ1-1, with a tentative D call TRBD1 (5 bases). The germline V gene encodes CDR1 SGHTA and CDR2 FQGNSA. V dropped 6 bases and J dropped 0 bases, with 17 bases sitting between them. This CDR3 has 16 residues. The CDR3 sequence: CASRKVGGLMNTEAFF. In DNA, the CDR3 is TGTGCCAGCAGAAAAGTGGGGGGTCTCATGAACACTGAAGCTTTCTTT.

V is TRBV27 and J is TRBJ2-3, with TRBD2 identical over 12 bases. The germline CDR1 and CDR2 sequences are MNHEY and SMNVEV (reference sequence). The CDR3 sequence is 15 residues long. J was trimmed by 12 bases and V by 6 bases; bases with no gene match: 13. The DNA of the CDR3 is TGTGCCAGCAGCCCAACAAGCCTAGCGGGGGGGTTCCAGTATTTT. Residues: CASSPTSLAGGFQYF.

The chain has TRBV15 and TRBJ2-3, with D maybe TRBD1 (5 bases). The germline gives CDR1 LNHNV, CDR2 YYDKDF (reference sequence). Trimming stripped 0 bases from V and 6 bases from J, with 13 bases between. This CDR3 region has 15 residues. The CDR3 nucleotides read TGTGCCACCAGCAGAGATCTCGCAGGGCCCGATACGCAGTATTTT. It specifies CATSRDLAGPDTQYF.

The rearrangement joins TRBV30 to TRBJ2-3; the match to TRBD1 covers 10 bases. The germline V gene has CDR1 GTSNPN and CDR2 SVGIG (reference sequence). This CDR3 is 16 amino acids long. The V and J ends lost 1 base and 2 bases, in that order; junction bases with no gene match: 6. The CDR3 loop is CAWSARQGAITDTQYF. The CDR3, as DNA: TGTGCCTGGAGTGCCCGACAGGGGGCGATCACAGATACGCAGTATTTT.

V gene TRBV2 combines with J gene TRBJ1-2, with 7 bases identical to TRBD1. The trim removed 3 bases at V and 2 bases at J, leaving 0 bases unmatched. The V gene's germline CDR1 is SNHLY and CDR2 FYNNEI. The CDR3 spans 13 residues. This CDR3 reads CASSDRGNYGYTF. CDR3 DNA: TGTGCCAGCAGTGACAGGGGGAACTATGGCTACACCTTC.

The V gene is TRBV29-1, the J gene TRBJ2-5, with unresolved D. There are 12 residues in the CDR3. The ends were cut back, 7 bases at V and 10 bases at J, with 19 bases in the middle. Germline V lookup: CDR1 SQVTM, CDR2 ANQGSEA. CDR3 bases: TGCAGCGCAGCCGGCCATCCAGGAATCCAGTACTTC. This sequence encodes CSAAGHPGIQYF.

The chain carries TRBV24-1 and TRBJ2-3, with 10 bases aligning to TRBD2. After removal of 3 bases from V and 1 base from J, the junction contained 3 bases not matched to a gene. Germline V CDR1 and CDR2: KGHDR, SFDVKD. The length of the CDR3 is 16 residues. CDR3 sequence (DNA): TGTGCCACCAGTGATAATAGCGGGGGGCGCACAGATACGCAGTATTTT. This codes for CATSDNSGGRTDTQYF.

The chain couples TRBV2 to TRBJ2-1; TRBD2 matches 15 bases. V lost 6 bases to trimming and J lost 6 bases; unmatched junction nucleotides: 3. This CDR3 spans 15 amino acids. From germline, CDR1 is SNHLY and CDR2 FYNNEI. Here the CDR3 DNA reads TGTGCCAGCAGGCCGGGACTAGCGGGGGGCAATGAGCAGTTCTTC. Its protein is CASRPGLAGGNEQFF.

V and J are TRBV2 and TRBJ2-7; 11 bases agree with TRBD2. J lost 7 bases, V lost 2 bases, and 4 bases had no gene match. This CDR3 has 14 amino acids. Per germline, CDR1 SNHLY and CDR2 FYNNEI. DNA of the CDR3: TGTGCCAGCAGTGAACTCCTAGCGGGAGGTGAGCAGTACGTC. Translation gives CASSELLAGGEQYV.

The chain combines TRBV18 with TRBJ2-5; 7 nucleotides line up with TRBD1. CDR3 length equals 13 residues. CDR1 is KGHSH, CDR2 LQKENI, per germline. Trimming cost V 3 bases and J 2 bases; bases outside gene matches: 0. DNA for the CDR3: TGTGCCAGCTCACCGGGACAGCAAGAGACCCAGTACTTC. Protein: CASSPGQQETQYF.

As regards this clone: Other DNA variants within this sample encode the same CDR3. J is TRBJ2-1 and V is TRBV5-1; the D gene is possibly TRBD2 (5 bases). This CDR3 has 14 amino acids. From germline, CDR1 is SGHRS and CDR2 YFSETQ. V lost 0 bases to trimming and J lost 1 base, with 5 bases between them. As DNA, the CDR3 is TGCGCCAGCAGCTTGGGAGGGTCCTACAATGAGCAGTTCTTC. This codes for CASSLGGSYNEQFF.

This chain uses TRBV2 with TRBJ1-2; 7 nucleotides agree with TRBD1. CDR1 and CDR2 from the germline V gene are SNHLY and FYNNEI. V shed 3 bases and J 4 bases; nucleotides not matched to a gene: 5. The CDR3 has 14 amino acids. This CDR3 reads CASSDDREGYGYTF. CDR3 coding DNA: TGTGCCAGCAGTGATGACAGGGAAGGCTATGGCTACACCTTC.

This chain links TRBV19 with TRBJ1-2; D not certain. The germline gives CDR1 LNHDA, CDR2 SQIVND (reference sequence). The CDR3 is 16 residues long. Trimming removed 0 bases at V and 2 bases at J, with 13 bases between. CDR3 sequence (DNA): TGTGCCAGTAGTATAGACCCACAGTCCAACAACTATGGCTACACCTTC. It is translated as CASSIDPQSNNYGYTF.

This chain joins TRBV30 and TRBJ1-6; maybe TRBD1 (6 bases). V shed 5 bases and J shed 6 bases, with 11 bases lying between them. Germline V gives CDR1 GTSNPN, CDR2 SVGIG (reference sequence). The CDR3 is 13 amino acids. CDR3 coding DNA: TGTGCCTGGTCCGGACAGTTTAATTCACCCCTCCACTTT. It specifies CAWSGQFNSPLHF.

This chain joins TRBV6-5 and TRBJ1-2; 7 bases map to TRBD1. J lost 4 bases, V lost 5 bases, and 10 bases had no gene match. Germline CDR1 is MNHEY and CDR2 is SVGAGI. The CDR3 spans 15 residues. The CDR3 nucleotides read TGTGCCAGCAGTCCTAGCCGGGACAGTGCCTATGGCTACACCTTC. The encoded protein is CASSPSRDSAYGYTF.

The CDR3 DNA reads TGTGCCAGCAGCTTGACCCCTGGGGCTTACAATGAGCAGTTCTTC. Protein: CASSLTPGAYNEQFF. The chain employs TRBV7-2 and TRBJ2-1, with D possibly TRBD1 on 5 matching bases. This CDR3 has 15 residues. CDR1 and CDR2 from the germline V gene are SGHTA and FQGNSA. V lost 3 bases and J 4 bases, leaving 13 bases between the germline ends.

This clone has more than one count but fewer than ten. This rearrangement joins TRBV9 to TRBJ1-2; 10 bases match TRBD1. Unmatched junction bases numbered 10, after V lost 4 bases and J lost 7 bases. Germline V gene data show CDR1 as SGDLS and CDR2 as YYNGEE. This CDR3 has 15 residues. The CDR3 nucleotides read TGTGCCAGCAGCCCCCAGGACAGGGGGGTTTTTGGCTACACCTTC. Amino acids: CASSPQDRGVFGYTF.

In nucleotides, the CDR3 is TGTGCCAGCAGCTGGACTAGCGATAGCTCCTACGAGCAGTACTTC. It is translated as CASSWTSDSSYEQYF. The rearrangement uses TRBV6-5 and TRBJ2-7; 9 bases fit TRBD2. Germline V gives CDR1 MNHEY, CDR2 SVGAGI. The CDR3 sequence is 15 residues long. V shed 6 bases and J 0 bases; nucleotides not matched to a gene: 6.

This chain links TRBV10-3 with TRBJ2-5; D is undetermined. V was pared by 5 bases and J by 5 bases, with 9 bases between. Germline lookup yields CDR1 ENHRY and CDR2 SYGVKD. CDR3 size: 12 residues. In DNA form, the CDR3 reads TGTGCCATCAGTCCTAGTGACGAGACCCAGTACTTC. Translation gives CAISPSDETQYF.

This clone has just one count. This chain uses TRBV6-5 with TRBJ1-2; 10 bases are a match to TRBD1. The CDR3 is 15 residues long. The V segment lost 4 bases and the J segment 7 bases; nucleotides outside the gene matches: 9. The germline gives CDR1 MNHEY, CDR2 SVGAGI. CDR3 nucleotides: TGTGCCAGCAGTTTCCACCCGGGACAGGGGAGTGGCTACACCTTC. This encodes CASSFHPGQGSGYTF.

The chain recombines TRBV18 with TRBJ1-6, with D possibly matching TRBD1 (6 bases). CDR3 length: 15 amino acids. V was shortened by 0 bases and J by 4 bases, with 7 bases between the two germline ends. CDR1 and CDR2 (germline): KGHSH, LQKENI. CDR3 region: CASSPPGHYNSPLHF. CDR3 in DNA: TGTGCCAGCTCACCACCGGGACATTATAATTCACCCCTCCACTTT.

The V and J genes are TRBV5-1 and TRBJ2-4, with D maybe TRBD2 (5 bases). Germline CDR1 is SGHRS and CDR2 is YFSETQ. The CDR3 is made up of 18 amino acids. V was clipped by 3 bases and J by 0 bases, with 19 bases between them. CDR3 coding DNA: TGCGCCAGCAGCTACTCCGATCGGACTTGGCTAGCCAAAAACATTCAGTACTTC. It encodes CASSYSDRTWLAKNIQYF.